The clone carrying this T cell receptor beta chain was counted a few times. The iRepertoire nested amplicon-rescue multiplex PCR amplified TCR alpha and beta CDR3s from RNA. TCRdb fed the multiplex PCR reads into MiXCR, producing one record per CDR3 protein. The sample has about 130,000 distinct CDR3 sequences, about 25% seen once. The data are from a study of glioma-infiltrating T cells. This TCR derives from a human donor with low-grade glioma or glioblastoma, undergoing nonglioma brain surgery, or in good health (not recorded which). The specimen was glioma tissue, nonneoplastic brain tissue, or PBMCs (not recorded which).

CDR3 DNA sequence: TGTGCCAGCAGCCAAGACTTGGGTGGGGGTGAAGCTTTCTTT. Translation: CASSQDLGGGEAFF. The chain employs TRBV3-1 and TRBJ1-1; perhaps TRBD1 as D (5 bases). The CDR3 extends over 14 amino acids. Germline loops: CDR1 LGHDT, CDR2 YNNKEL (reference sequence). Trimming left V 0 bases short and J 7 bases short, with 12 bases between.